The T cell receptor beta chain described here comes from a study of T cell repertoires in cytomegalovirus infection. On the study more broadly: The authors used CMV epitopes that were HLA-C-restricted (recently identified) and HLA-B-restricted (well studied). It can be stated that public TCR beta signatures indicated CMV infection as well as a matching HLA type. General study results and limits: Frequencies of public TCR beta families were cumulated, and this identified carriers of CMV plus the relevant HLA. HLA-C-restricted TCR beta clonotypes specific for CMV led the ex vivo response.

Concerning this clonotype: Antigen specificity is unknown.

TCRdb processed the reads anew with MiXCR; each CDR3 protein has one entry. The sample carries around 77,000 distinct CDR3 sequences, about 20% recorded once. The CDR3 contains 15 residues. In germline, CDR1 is LGHNA, CDR2 YSLEER. Trimming took off 4 bases at V and 0 bases at J, with 10 bases between the two ends. This clonotype was sampled from a human donor in good health (CMV status not recorded). Some clones in this sample may be carry-over from other donors' samples. Material: CD8+ T cells from cultured PBMCs, obtained from culture after CMV antigen stimulation. The V and J genes are TRBV4-3 and TRBJ1-5, with no clear D. The CDR3 sequence: CASSLTADSNQPQHF. CDR3 DNA: TGCGCCAGCAGCCTAACGGCGGATAGCAATCAGCCCCAGCATTTT.